This TCR beta chain originates from a study of CD4 T cells in relation to SARS-CoV-2 and coronaviruses. Study-wide results and caveats: Memory recall responses, not primary responses primed in culture, are what the assay detects. The cross-reactivity analysis covered only spike protein, not other viral proteins. Monoreactive clones expanded significantly more to SARS-CoV-2 than crossreactive clones did.

Uncultured naive and memory CD4+ T cells supplied DNA for deep TCR-beta sequencing. The repertoire was sequenced with immunoSEQ multiplex PCR; TCRdb's copy has only in-frame clones and lacks some. The repertoire holds more than 50,000 clones, about nine tenths seen once, with roughly 1.5% in the top ten. Comment on this clone: Its cognate antigen is unknown.

CD4+ T cells from unexposed donors were obtained before the COVID-19 pandemic (2011-2018). What was sequenced was memory CD4+ T cells from PBMCs. The sequence derives from a human donor in good health.

The CDR3 here is CASSKFSGGPYNEQFF. As DNA, the CDR3 is TGTGCCAGTAGTAAGTTTTCGGGAGGGCCCTACAATGAGCAGTTCTTC. This chain connects TRBV19 to TRBJ2-1; 8 nucleotides align to TRBD2. Unmatched junction bases numbered 7, after V lost 4 bases and J lost 2 bases. This CDR3 contains 16 residues. Germline CDR1 and CDR2: LNHDA and SQIVND (reference sequence).